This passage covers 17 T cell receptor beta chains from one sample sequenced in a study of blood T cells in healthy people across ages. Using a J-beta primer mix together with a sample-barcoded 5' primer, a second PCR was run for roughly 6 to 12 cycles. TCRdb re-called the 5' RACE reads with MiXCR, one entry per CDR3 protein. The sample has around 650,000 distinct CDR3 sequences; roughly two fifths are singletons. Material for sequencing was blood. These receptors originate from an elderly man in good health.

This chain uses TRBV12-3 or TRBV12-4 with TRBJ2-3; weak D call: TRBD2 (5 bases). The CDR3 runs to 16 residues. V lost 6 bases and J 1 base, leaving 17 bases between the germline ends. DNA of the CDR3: TGTGCCAGCAGCCCGAGGCAGAGGGCGGGCACAGATACGCAGTATTTT. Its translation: CASSPRQRAGTDTQYF.

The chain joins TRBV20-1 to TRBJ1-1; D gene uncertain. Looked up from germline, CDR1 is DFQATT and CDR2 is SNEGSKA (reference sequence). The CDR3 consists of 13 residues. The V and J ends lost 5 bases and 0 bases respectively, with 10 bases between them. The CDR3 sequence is CSALDIMNTEAFF. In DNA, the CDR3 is TGCAGTGCTCTAGATATTATGAACACTGAAGCTTTCTTT.

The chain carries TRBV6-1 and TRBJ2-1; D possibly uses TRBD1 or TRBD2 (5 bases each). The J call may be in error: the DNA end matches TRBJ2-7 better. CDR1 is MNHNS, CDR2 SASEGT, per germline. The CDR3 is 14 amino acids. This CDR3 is CASSTRDPTYEQYF. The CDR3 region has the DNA TGTGCCAGCAGTACCCGGGACCCAACCTACGAGCAGTACTTC.

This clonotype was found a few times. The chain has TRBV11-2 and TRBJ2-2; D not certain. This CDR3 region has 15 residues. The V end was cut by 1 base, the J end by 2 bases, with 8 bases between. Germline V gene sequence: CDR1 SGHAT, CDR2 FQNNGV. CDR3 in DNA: TGTGCCAGCAGCTTAGGGGATTTTAACACCGGGGAGCTGTTTTTT. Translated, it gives CASSLGDFNTGELFF.

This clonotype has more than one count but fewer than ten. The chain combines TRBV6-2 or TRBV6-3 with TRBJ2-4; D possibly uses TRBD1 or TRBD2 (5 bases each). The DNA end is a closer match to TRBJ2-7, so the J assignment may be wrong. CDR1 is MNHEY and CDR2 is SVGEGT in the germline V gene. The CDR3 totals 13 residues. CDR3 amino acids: CASSYRDLFEQYF. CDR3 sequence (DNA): TGTGCCAGCAGTTACCGGGACCTTTTCGAGCAGTACTTC.

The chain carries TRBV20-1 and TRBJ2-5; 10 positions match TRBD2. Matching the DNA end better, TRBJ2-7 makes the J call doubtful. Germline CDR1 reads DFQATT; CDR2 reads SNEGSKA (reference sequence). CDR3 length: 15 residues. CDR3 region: CSASMLAGVSYEQYF. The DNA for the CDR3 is TGCAGTGCTAGCATGCTAGCGGGGGTTTCCTACGAGCAGTACTTC.

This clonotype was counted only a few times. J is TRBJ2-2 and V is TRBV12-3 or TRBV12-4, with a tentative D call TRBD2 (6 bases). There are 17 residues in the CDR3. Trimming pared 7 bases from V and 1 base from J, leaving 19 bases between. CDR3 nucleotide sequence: TGTGCCAGCACCTTTTGGACTAACGGGAGGAACACCGGGGAGCTGTTTTTT. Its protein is CASTFWTNGRNTGELFF.

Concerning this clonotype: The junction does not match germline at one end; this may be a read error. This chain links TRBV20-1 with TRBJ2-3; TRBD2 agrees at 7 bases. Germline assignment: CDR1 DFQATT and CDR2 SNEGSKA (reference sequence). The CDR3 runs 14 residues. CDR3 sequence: CSAAPTSSTDTRYF. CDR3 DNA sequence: TGCAGTGCGGCTCCGACTAGCAGCACGGATACGCGGTATTTT.

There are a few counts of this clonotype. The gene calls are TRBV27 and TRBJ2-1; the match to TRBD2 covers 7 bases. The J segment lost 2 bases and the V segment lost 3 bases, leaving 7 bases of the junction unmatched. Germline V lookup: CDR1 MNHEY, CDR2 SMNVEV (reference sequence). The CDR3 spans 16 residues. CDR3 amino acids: CASSFQSRGAYNEQFF. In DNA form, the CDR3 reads TGTGCCAGCAGTTTTCAAAGCCGGGGGGCCTACAATGAGCAGTTCTTC.

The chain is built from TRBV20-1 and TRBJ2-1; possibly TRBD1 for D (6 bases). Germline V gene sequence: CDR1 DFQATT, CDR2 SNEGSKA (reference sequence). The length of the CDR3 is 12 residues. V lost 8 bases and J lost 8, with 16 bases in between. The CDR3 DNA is TGCAGTCCCCCGGGTGGGGGCGATGAGCAGTTCTTC. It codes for CSPPGGGDEQFF.

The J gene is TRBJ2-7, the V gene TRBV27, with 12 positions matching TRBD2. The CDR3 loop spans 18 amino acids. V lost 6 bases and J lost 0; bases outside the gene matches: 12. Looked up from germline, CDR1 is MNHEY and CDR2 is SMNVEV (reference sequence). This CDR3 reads CASSLPGLAGASSYEQYF. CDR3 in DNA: TGTGCCAGCAGCCTACCGGGACTAGCGGGTGCGAGCTCCTACGAGCAGTACTTC.

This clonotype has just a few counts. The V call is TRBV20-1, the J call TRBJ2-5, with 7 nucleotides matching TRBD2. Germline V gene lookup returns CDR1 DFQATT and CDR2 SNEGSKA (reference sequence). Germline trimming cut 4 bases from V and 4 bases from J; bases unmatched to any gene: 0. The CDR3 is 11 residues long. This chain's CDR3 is CSAIAGETQYF. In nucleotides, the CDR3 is TGCAGTGCTATAGCGGGAGAGACCCAGTACTTC.

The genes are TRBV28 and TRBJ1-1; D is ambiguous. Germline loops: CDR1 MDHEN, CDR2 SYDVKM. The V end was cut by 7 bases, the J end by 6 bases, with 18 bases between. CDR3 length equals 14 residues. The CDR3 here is CASTLTHGSAEAFF. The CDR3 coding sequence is TGTGCCAGCACCCTTACCCACGGCAGCGCTGAAGCTTTCTTT.

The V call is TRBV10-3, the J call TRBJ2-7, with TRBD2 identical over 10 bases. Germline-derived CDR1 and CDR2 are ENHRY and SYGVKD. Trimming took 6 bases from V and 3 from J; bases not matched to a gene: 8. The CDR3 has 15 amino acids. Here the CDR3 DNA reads TGTGCCATCAGCCGCGGACTAGCGGACCTCTACGAGCAGTACTTC. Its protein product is CAISRGLADLYEQYF.

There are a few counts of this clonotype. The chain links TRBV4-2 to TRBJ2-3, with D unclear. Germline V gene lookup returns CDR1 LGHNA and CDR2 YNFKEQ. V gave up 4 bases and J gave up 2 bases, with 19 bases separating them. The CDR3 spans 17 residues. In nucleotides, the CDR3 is TGTGCCAGCAGCCGAGGTTCCGCGGAGACAAACACAGATACGCAGTATTTT. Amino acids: CASSRGSAETNTDTQYF.

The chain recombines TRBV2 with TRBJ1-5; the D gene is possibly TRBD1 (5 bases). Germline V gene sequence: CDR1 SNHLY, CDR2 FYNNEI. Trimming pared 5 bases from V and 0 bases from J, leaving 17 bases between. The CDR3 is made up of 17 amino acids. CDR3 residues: CASSITRGKYSNQPQHF. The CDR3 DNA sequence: TGTGCCAGCAGTATCACCCGGGGCAAATATAGCAATCAGCCCCAGCATTTT.

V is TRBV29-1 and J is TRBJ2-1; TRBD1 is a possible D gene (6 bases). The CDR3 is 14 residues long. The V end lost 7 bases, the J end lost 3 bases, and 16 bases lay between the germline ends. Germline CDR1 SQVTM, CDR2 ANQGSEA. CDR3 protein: CSAYQGTGYNEQFF. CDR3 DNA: TGCAGCGCCTACCAGGGGACGGGCTACAATGAGCAGTTCTTC.